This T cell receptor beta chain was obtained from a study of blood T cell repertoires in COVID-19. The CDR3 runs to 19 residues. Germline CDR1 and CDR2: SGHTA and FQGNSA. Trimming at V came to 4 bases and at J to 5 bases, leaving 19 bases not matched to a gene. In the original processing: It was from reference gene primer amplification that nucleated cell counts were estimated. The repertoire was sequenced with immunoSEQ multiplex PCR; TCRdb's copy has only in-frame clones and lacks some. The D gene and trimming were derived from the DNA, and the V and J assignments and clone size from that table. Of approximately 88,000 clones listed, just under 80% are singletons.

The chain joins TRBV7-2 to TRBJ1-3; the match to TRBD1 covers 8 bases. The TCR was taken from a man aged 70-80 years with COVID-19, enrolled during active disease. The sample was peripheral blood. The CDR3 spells CASSSLGQGIYKGRNTIYF. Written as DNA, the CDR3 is TGTGCCAGCAGCTCTTTAGGACAGGGTATCTATAAGGGGCGAAACACCATATATTTT.